What follows are 30 T cell receptor beta chains derived from one specimen sequenced in a study of OX40 agonist ivuxolimab in advanced cancers. The method was immunoSEQ multiplex PCR; TCRdb's version includes in-frame clones alone and lacks a portion of them. The sample lists approximately 18,000 clones; more than 60% were seen once. The sequencing here drew on CD4+ or CD8+ T cells sorted from blood, taken in a trial of the OX40 agonist ivuxolimab. These receptors were taken from an adult with an advanced solid tumor such as melanoma, head and neck, liver or kidney cancer.

In its sample, this clone was seen a few times. J is TRBJ1-2 and V is TRBV13; unclear D gene. There are 13 residues in the CDR3. Germline CDR1 reads PRHDT; CDR2 reads FYEKMQ (reference sequence). Trimming took off 5 bases at V and 2 bases at J, with 9 bases between the two ends. The CDR3 DNA is TGTGCCAGCAGCCCGGCAGCAAACTATGGCTACACCTTC. Its protein product is CASSPAANYGYTF.

A remark on this clone: Sequence at one end of the junction differs from germline and may be a read error. The chain recombines TRBV5-8 with TRBJ2-5, with 9 bases aligning to TRBD2. This CDR3 spans 16 amino acids. Germline CDR1 and CDR2: SGHTS and YDEGEE. The CDR3 loop is CASSQDFPLAGGLPYF. DNA of the CDR3: TGCGCCAGCAGCCAAGATTTCCCCCTGGCGGGGGGGCTCCCGTACTTC.

The V call is TRBV7-9, the J call TRBJ2-5; TRBD2 matches 9 bases. The germline CDR1 and CDR2 sequences are SEHNR and FQNEAQ (reference sequence). The V and J ends lost 1 base and 3 bases, in that order; junction bases with no gene match: 6. The CDR3 loop spans 16 amino acids. CDR3 sequence reads: CASSLVTSGWEETQYF. Here the CDR3 DNA reads TGTGCCAGCAGCTTAGTAACTAGCGGGTGGGAAGAGACCCAGTACTTC.

The chain has TRBV29-1 and TRBJ1-2; no clear D. Germline CDR1 reads SQVTM; CDR2 reads ANQGSEA. V lost 4 bases and J 8 bases, leaving 11 bases between the germline ends. This CDR3 comprises 11 residues. The CDR3, as DNA: TGCAGCGTTGCTGGCAGAAACGGCTACACCTTC. It encodes CSVAGRNGYTF.

V is TRBV11-2 and J is TRBJ2-5; D gene uncertain. The CDR3 has 12 amino acids. The V gene's germline CDR1 is SGHAT and CDR2 FQNNGV. V shed 4 bases and J shed 4 bases, with 7 bases lying between them. CDR3 sequence (DNA): TGTGCCAGCAGCTATTTCTCAGAGACCCAGTACTTC. Encoded protein: CASSYFSETQYF. The entire variable domain, with the rest obtained from reference TRBV11-2 and TRBJ2-5, is as follows: EAGVAQSPRYKIIEKRQSVAFWCNPISGHATLYWYQQILGQGPKLLIQFQNNGVVDDSQLPKDRFSAERLKGVDSTLKIQPAKLEDSAVYLCASSYFSETQYFGPGTRLLVL.

This chain connects TRBV9 to TRBJ2-1; 15 positions match TRBD2. CDR1 is SGDLS and CDR2 is YYNGEE in the germline V gene. V shed 4 bases and J 4 bases; nucleotides not matched to a gene: 6. This CDR3 has 17 amino acids. The DNA of the CDR3 is TGTGCCAGCAGCCCCCCGGGACTAGCGGGGGGTTACAATGAGCAGTTCTTC. Residues: CASSPPGLAGGYNEQFF.

This chain uses TRBV19 with TRBJ1-2; tentatively, D is TRBD1 (6 bases). The germline V gene has CDR1 LNHDA and CDR2 SQIVND (reference sequence). Trimming removed 5 bases from V and 4 bases from J, with 20 bases in between. CDR3 length: 16 residues. The CDR3 nucleotides are TGTGCCAGTAGTTTGATCCTAAACAGGGAAAGCTATGGCTACACCTTC. Protein product: CASSLILNRESYGYTF.

This clone was detected only once. The J gene is TRBJ2-3, the V gene TRBV11-2, with 10 bases that match TRBD1. The CDR3 runs 14 residues. The V gene's germline CDR1 is SGHAT and CDR2 FQNNGV. Trimming cost V 5 bases and J 3 bases; bases outside gene matches: 2. CDR3 loop: CASSPGQGTDTQYF. CDR3 DNA sequence: TGTGCCAGCAGCCCGGGACAGGGGACAGATACGCAGTATTTT. The whole variable domain, filled in from reference TRBV11-2 and TRBJ2-3, reads EAGVAQSPRYKIIEKRQSVAFWCNPISGHATLYWYQQILGQGPKLLIQFQNNGVVDDSQLPKDRFSAERLKGVDSTLKIQPAKLEDSAVYLCASSPGQGTDTQYFGPGTRLTVL.

This chain uses TRBV28 with TRBJ1-5; TRBD1 aligns across 7 bases. CDR1 MDHEN and CDR2 SYDVKM come from the germline V gene. The CDR3 totals 16 residues. V lost 4 bases, J lost 6 bases, and 12 bases stayed unmatched. CDR3 sequence reads: CASSSVDRELAQPQHF. CDR3 sequence (DNA): TGTGCCAGCAGTTCCGTAGACAGGGAGTTGGCTCAGCCCCAGCATTTT.

This clone has more than one count but fewer than ten. CDR3 residues: CASSATTGDTEAFF. The CDR3 coding sequence is TGTGCCAGCAGCGCTACGACAGGGGACACTGAAGCTTTCTTT. This chain uses TRBV9 with TRBJ1-1; 8 positions match TRBD1. The CDR3 totals 14 residues. The trim removed 3 bases at V and 3 bases at J, leaving 4 bases unmatched. The germline V gene encodes CDR1 SGDLS and CDR2 YYNGEE.

The genes are TRBV28 and TRBJ2-1; possible D gene TRBD1, 6 bases. V was clipped by 1 base and J by 0 bases, with 7 bases between them. There are 15 residues in the CDR3. Looked up from germline, CDR1 is MDHEN and CDR2 is SYDVKM. The CDR3 reads CASSLSGDSYNEQFF. CDR3 nucleotides: TGTGCCAGCAGTTTATCAGGGGACTCCTACAATGAGCAGTTCTTC.

V usage is TRBV6-5 and J usage is TRBJ1-2; a weak D match, TRBD1 (5 bases). CDR1 is MNHEY and CDR2 is SVGAGI in the germline V gene. V lost 6 bases, J lost 2 bases, and 13 bases lay in between. The CDR3 has 14 residues. CDR3 bases: TGTGCCAGCAGCCCGACGGGGGTGAACTATGGCTACACCTTC. It is translated as CASSPTGVNYGYTF.

The chain recombines TRBV9 with TRBJ2-1; TRBD1 agrees at 12 bases. Germline values: CDR1 SGDLS, CDR2 YYNGEE. The CDR3 runs to 16 residues. Trimming took 4 bases from V and 10 from J; bases not matched to a gene: 12. DNA of the CDR3: TGTGCCAGCAGCCCCCCCCGGGACAGGGGGCTCCGGGAGCAGTTCTTC. Translation gives CASSPPRDRGLREQFF.

The rearrangement uses TRBV29-1 and TRBJ2-7; 9 bases line up with TRBD2. V lost 6 bases to trimming and J lost 3 bases; unmatched junction nucleotides: 12. CDR1 and CDR2 (germline): SQVTM, ANQGSEA. CDR3 length: 15 residues. Here the CDR3 reads CSVGAGREGFYEQYF. Written as DNA, the CDR3 is TGCAGCGTAGGGGCCGGGCGGGAGGGATTCTACGAGCAGTACTTC.

This clone occurred once. V is TRBV7-9 and J is TRBJ2-1; no definite D call. V lost 4 bases and J 9 bases, leaving 4 bases between the germline ends. Germline V gene sequence: CDR1 SEHNR, CDR2 FQNEAQ (reference sequence). The CDR3 extends over 10 amino acids. CDR3 sequence reads: CASSWGEQFF. The CDR3 DNA is TGTGCCAGCAGCTGGGGTGAGCAGTTCTTC.

The table lists this clone with a few counts. The chain recombines TRBV28 with TRBJ1-5; the D is unclear. Trimming took off 4 bases at V and 0 bases at J, with 13 bases between the two ends. From germline, CDR1 is MDHEN and CDR2 SYDVKM. The CDR3 consists of 16 residues. CDR3 protein: CASSYLQRYSNQPQHF. The CDR3 DNA is TGTGCCAGCAGTTACTTGCAGAGATATAGCAATCAGCCCCAGCATTTT.

The J gene is TRBJ2-1, the V gene TRBV27, with unresolved D. Trimming pared 4 bases from V and 6 bases from J, leaving 7 bases between. The V gene's germline CDR1 is MNHEY and CDR2 SMNVEV (reference sequence). CDR3 size: 12 residues. The CDR3 nucleotides read TGTGCCAGCAGTTACGGGTCCAATGAGCAGTTCTTC. It encodes CASSYGSNEQFF.

J is TRBJ1-1 and V is TRBV6-6; D not certain. Germline V lookup: CDR1 MNHNY, CDR2 SVGAGI (reference sequence). Trimming took off 0 bases at V and 5 bases at J, with 10 bases between the two ends. This CDR3 contains 14 residues. This chain's CDR3 is CASSYSRVGTEAFF. Here the CDR3 DNA reads TGTGCCAGCAGTTACTCGAGGGTCGGGACTGAAGCTTTCTTT.

CDR3 sequence: CASSAYVGGAKDTQYF. CDR3 coding DNA: TGTGCCAGCAGTGCCTATGTAGGGGGAGCCAAAGATACGCAGTATTTT. The V call is TRBV27, the J call TRBJ2-3; D is possibly TRBD1 (6 bases). The CDR3 covers 16 residues. Germline CDR1 MNHEY, CDR2 SMNVEV (reference sequence). Trimming took off 5 bases at V and 5 bases at J, with 20 bases between the two ends.

The J gene is TRBJ1-1, the V gene TRBV5-6, with D uncertain. V was pared by 5 bases and J by 6 bases, with 11 bases between. The V gene's germline CDR1 is SGHDT and CDR2 YYEEEE. The CDR3 runs to 12 residues. The DNA for the CDR3 is TGTGCCAGCAGTATTGGGGAGGCTGAAGCTTTCTTT. It specifies CASSIGEAEAFF.

The rearrangement joins TRBV5-1 to TRBJ1-4; TRBD1 aligns across 7 bases. V lost 4 bases and J lost 0; bases outside the gene matches: 3. The CDR3 is made up of 15 amino acids. Looked up from germline, CDR1 is SGHRS and CDR2 is YFSETQ. The CDR3, as DNA: TGCGCCAGCAGCACGGGGACAGCAACTAATGAAAAACTGTTTTTT. It encodes CASSTGTATNEKLFF. Complete variable domain (other parts from reference TRBV5-1 and TRBJ1-4): KAGVTQTPRYLIKTRGQQVTLSCSPISGHRSVSWYQQTPGQGLQFLFEYFSETQRNKGNFPGRFSGRQFSNSRSEMNVSTLELGDSALYLCASSTGTATNEKLFFGSGTQLSVL.

CDR3 sequence: CASSAGTGELYGYTF. DNA of the CDR3: TGTGCCAGTAGTGCCGGGACAGGGGAACTCTATGGCTACACCTTC. This chain connects TRBV19 to TRBJ1-2; 10 bases align to TRBD1. Germline V gene sequence: CDR1 LNHDA, CDR2 SQIVND (reference sequence). Trimming removed 5 bases from V and 4 bases from J; junction bases left unmatched: 7. CDR3 length: 15 amino acids.

By share, this clone counts as medium-sized. The chain joins TRBV28 to TRBJ2-1, with TRBD2 matching 7 bases. Per germline, CDR1 MDHEN and CDR2 SYDVKM. The J segment lost 2 bases and the V segment lost 3 bases, leaving 4 bases of the junction unmatched. This CDR3 has 15 residues. CDR3 amino acids: CASSFGGGAYNEQFF. The DNA for the CDR3 is TGTGCCAGCAGTTTCGGGGGAGGGGCCTACAATGAGCAGTTCTTC.

This CDR3 is CASSETGGQETQYF. The CDR3 nucleotides read TGTGCCAGCAGCGAAACAGGGGGCCAAGAGACCCAGTACTTC. The chain is built from TRBV7-9 and TRBJ2-5; 8 positions agree with TRBD1. The CDR3 is made up of 14 amino acids. The V gene end was trimmed by 5 bases and the J gene end by 1 base; junction bases not matched to a gene: 3. Germline loops: CDR1 SEHNR, CDR2 FQNEAQ (reference sequence).

This sequence joins TRBV5-1 and TRBJ2-1; TRBD2 aligns across 7 bases. V was pared by 4 bases and J by 5 bases, with 12 bases of the junction left unmatched. Germline V gene sequence: CDR1 SGHRS, CDR2 YFSETQ. This CDR3 is built from 16 residues. CDR3 nucleotides: TGCGCCAGCAGCAAAACTAGCGAGAACCGCGACAATGAGCAGTTCTTC. Translated, it gives CASSKTSENRDNEQFF.

This clone has just one count. The chain combines TRBV28 with TRBJ1-2; 7 bases are a match to TRBD1. With V trimmed by 1 base and J by 7 bases, 12 bases remained unmatched. This CDR3 contains 16 residues. CDR1 and CDR2 from the germline V gene are MDHEN and SYDVKM. The CDR3: CASSLLRAGGRFGYTF. As DNA, the CDR3 is TGTGCCAGCAGTTTATTGAGGGCAGGGGGGAGGTTTGGCTACACCTTC.

This sequence joins TRBV5-6 and TRBJ2-7, with D tentatively TRBD2 (5 bases). The CDR3 loop spans 16 amino acids. Germline loops: CDR1 SGHDT, CDR2 YYEEEE. Trimming shortened V by 4 bases and J by 4 bases, and 21 bases separated the two germline ends. The CDR3, as DNA: TGTGCCAGCAGCCGGCTGGAGGAGACACCATTATACGAGCAGTACTTC. It codes for CASSRLEETPLYEQYF.

This clone was observed a handful of times. This sequence joins TRBV4-3 and TRBJ1-2, with TRBD1 identical over 8 bases. Germline CDR1 is LGHNA and CDR2 is YSLEER. The CDR3 totals 15 residues. The V and J ends lost 0 bases and 6 bases, in that order; junction bases with no gene match: 6. For the CDR3, the DNA is TGCGCCAGCAGCCAAGAGGACAGGGCGGACGATGGCTACACCTTC. It codes for CASSQEDRADDGYTF.

The V gene is TRBV6-4, the J gene TRBJ2-1; TRBD2 aligns across 14 bases. The CDR3 runs 14 residues. Trimming removed 2 bases from V and 9 bases from J; junction bases left unmatched: 0. Germline V lookup: CDR1 MRHNA, CDR2 SNTAGT. The CDR3 is CASSDGTSGSEQFF. The CDR3 DNA reads TGTGCCAGCAGTGACGGGACTAGCGGGAGTGAGCAGTTCTTC.

This chain connects TRBV6-5 to TRBJ1-5; possible D gene TRBD1, 6 bases. This CDR3 comprises 14 residues. V lost 7 bases, J lost 7 bases, and 17 bases lay in between. Germline assignment: CDR1 MNHEY and CDR2 SVGAGI. CDR3 loop: CASTPRGAGQPQHF. CDR3 in DNA: TGTGCCAGCACCCCCCGGGGGGCAGGGCAGCCCCAGCATTTT.